This section outlines one T cell receptor (beta chain) sequence together with its context. The target antigen is unknown. The data were taken from a study of blood T cells in healthy people across ages. This CDR3 contains 14 residues. Germline-derived CDR1 and CDR2 are DFQATT and SNEGSKA (reference sequence). Deletions cut 3 bases from V and 7 bases from J, with 15 bases between. Alongside a J-beta primer mix, a sample-barcoded 5' primer served in a second PCR lasting about 6 to 12 cycles. A template-switch adaptor with 12 random nucleotides tagged each cDNA molecule. TCRdb used MiXCR to reprocess the 5' RACE reads, holding one entry per CDR3 protein. The sample shows about 650,000 distinct CDR3 sequences, under 65% of them seen only once. Findings and caveats of the study: It was the long-lived donors that had more naive CD4+ cells and higher diversity than aged donors. The CMV status of each donor remained undetermined, and this could have confounded shifts in expanded clonotypes. Researchers said unsorted PBMCs prevented a conclusive naive versus antigen-experienced comparison.

J is TRBJ2-2 and V is TRBV20-1, with D tentatively TRBD2 (6 bases). The sequenced sample consisted of blood. This receptor was taken from a woman of 80 years or more in good health. As DNA, the CDR3 is TGCAGTGCTAGGGTGGGGGGAGAAGTCGGGGAGCTGTTTTTT. Translation gives CSARVGGEVGELFF.